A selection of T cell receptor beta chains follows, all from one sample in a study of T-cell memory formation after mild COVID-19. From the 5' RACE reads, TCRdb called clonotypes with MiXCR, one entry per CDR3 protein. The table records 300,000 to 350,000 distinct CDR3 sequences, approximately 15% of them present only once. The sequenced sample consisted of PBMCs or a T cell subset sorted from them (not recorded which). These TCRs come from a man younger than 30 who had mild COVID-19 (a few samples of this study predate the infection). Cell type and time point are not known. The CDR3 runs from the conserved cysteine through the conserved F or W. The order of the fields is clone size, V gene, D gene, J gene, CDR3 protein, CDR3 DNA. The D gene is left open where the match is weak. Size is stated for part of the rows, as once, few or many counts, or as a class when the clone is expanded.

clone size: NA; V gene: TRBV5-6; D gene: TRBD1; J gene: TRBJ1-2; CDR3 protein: CASSADRGFGYTF; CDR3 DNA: TGTGCCAGCAGCGCCGACAGGGGGTTTGGCTACACCTTC
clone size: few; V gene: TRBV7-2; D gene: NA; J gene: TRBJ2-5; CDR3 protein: CASSLQGGFETQYF; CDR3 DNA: TGTGCCAGCAGCCTACAGGGAGGCTTTGAGACCCAGTACTTC
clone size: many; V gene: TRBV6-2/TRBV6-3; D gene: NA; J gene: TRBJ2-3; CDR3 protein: CASSYSETDTDTQYF; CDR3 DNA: TGTGCCAGCAGTTACTCCGAGACCGACACAGATACGCAGTATTTT
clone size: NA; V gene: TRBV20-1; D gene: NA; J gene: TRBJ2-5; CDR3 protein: CSAKDGRKASQETQYF; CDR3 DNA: TGCAGTGCTAAGGACGGACGGAAAGCAAGCCAAGAGACCCAGTACTTC
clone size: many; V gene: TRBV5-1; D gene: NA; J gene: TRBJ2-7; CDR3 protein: CASSLGPGSYEQYF; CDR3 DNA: TGCGCCAGCAGCTTGGGGCCGGGCTCCTACGAGCAGTACTTC
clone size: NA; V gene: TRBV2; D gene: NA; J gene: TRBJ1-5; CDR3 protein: CASTTMGSNQPQHF; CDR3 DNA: TGTGCCAGCACCACGATGGGTAGCAATCAGCCCCAGCATTTT
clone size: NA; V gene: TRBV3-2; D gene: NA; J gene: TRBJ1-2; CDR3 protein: CASSQARDSPNYGYTF; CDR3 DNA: TGTGCCAGCAGCCAAGCCCGGGACAGTCCTAACTATGGCTACACCTTC
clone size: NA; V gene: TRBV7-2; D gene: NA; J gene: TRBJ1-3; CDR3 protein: CASSPRLYSGNTIYF; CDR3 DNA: TGTGCCAGCAGCCCAAGGCTTTACTCTGGAAACACCATATATTTT
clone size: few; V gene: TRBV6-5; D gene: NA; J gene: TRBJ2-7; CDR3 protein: CASSYNGGSEQYF; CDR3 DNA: TGTGCCAGCAGTTACAATGGGGGTTCGGAGCAGTACTTC
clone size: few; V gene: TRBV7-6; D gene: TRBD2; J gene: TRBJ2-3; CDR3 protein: CASSLTASGRTDTQYF; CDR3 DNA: TGTGCCAGCAGCTTAACTGCTAGCGGACGCACAGATACGCAGTATTTT
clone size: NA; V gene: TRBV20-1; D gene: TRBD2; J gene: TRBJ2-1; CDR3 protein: CSASAGTSGSSEQFF; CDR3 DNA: TGCAGTGCTAGTGCCGGGACTAGCGGGAGTAGCGAGCAGTTCTTC
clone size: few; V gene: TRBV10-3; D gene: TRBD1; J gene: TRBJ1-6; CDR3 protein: CAISERGQSSPLHF; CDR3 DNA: TGTGCCATCAGTGAGCGGGGACAGTCTTCACCCCTCCACTTT
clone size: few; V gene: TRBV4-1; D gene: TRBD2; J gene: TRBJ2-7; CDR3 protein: CASSQVTRGGYEQYF; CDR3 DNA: TGCGCCAGCAGCCAAGTTACTCGCGGGGGGTACGAGCAGTACTTC
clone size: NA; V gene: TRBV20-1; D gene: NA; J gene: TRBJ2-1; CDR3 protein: CSARFLGRAYLSYNEQFF; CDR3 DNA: TGCAGTGCTAGATTTCTCGGCAGGGCCTATCTCTCCTACAATGAGCAGTTCTTC
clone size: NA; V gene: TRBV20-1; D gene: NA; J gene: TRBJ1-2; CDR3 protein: CSARYGGLGYTF; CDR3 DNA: TGCAGTGCTAGATACGGGGGCTTAGGCTACACCTTC
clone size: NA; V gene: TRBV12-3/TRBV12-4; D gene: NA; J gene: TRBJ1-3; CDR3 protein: CASTTGISANTIYF; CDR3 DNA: TGTGCCAGCACCACAGGGATATCTGCAAACACCATATATTTT
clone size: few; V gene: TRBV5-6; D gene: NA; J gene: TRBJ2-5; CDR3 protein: CASSLARTVGEQETQYF; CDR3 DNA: TGTGCCAGCAGCTTGGCCAGAACTGTGGGGGAGCAAGAGACCCAGTACTTC
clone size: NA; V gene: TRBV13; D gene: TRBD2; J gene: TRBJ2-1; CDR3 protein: CASSPTSGGAEQFF; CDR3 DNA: TGTGCCAGCAGCCCTACTAGCGGGGGGGCCGAGCAGTTCTTC
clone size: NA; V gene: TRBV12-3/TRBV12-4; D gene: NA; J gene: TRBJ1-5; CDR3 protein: CASSTRAGTKAQPQHF; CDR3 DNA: TGTGCCAGCAGCACCCGCGCGGGGACAAAAGCTCAGCCCCAGCATTTT
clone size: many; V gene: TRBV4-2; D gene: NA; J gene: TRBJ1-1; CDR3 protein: CASSQGQMNTEAFF; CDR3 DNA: TGTGCCAGCAGCCAAGGACAGATGAACACTGAAGCTTTCTTT
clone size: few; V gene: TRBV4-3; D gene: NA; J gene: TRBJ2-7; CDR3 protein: CASSYDRTRFYEQYF; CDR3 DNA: TGCGCCAGCAGCTATGACAGGACTAGATTCTACGAGCAGTACTTC
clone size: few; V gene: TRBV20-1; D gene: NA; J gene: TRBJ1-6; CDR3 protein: CSARGANSSPLHF; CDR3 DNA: TGCAGTGCTAGGGGCGCCAATAGTTCACCCCTCCACTTT
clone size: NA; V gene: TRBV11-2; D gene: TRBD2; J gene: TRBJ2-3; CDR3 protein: CASSLEGTSGRTDTQYF; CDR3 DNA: TGTGCCAGCAGCTTAGAAGGGACTAGCGGGCGCACAGATACGCAGTATTTT